This T cell receptor (beta chain) was obtained from a study of T cell repertoires in cytomegalovirus infection. Whole-study context: CMV infection and matching HLA type were both indicated by public TCR beta signatures. Study-level findings and limits: The ex vivo response was dominated by HLA-C-restricted CMV-specific TCR beta clonotypes. CMV carriers with the relevant HLA were identified by cumulative public TCR beta family frequency.

The CDR3 is 14 amino acids. Germline loops: CDR1 SQVTM, CDR2 ANQGSEA. The V end was cut by 0 bases, the J end by 5 bases, with 11 bases between. This clonotype has just a few counts. Its antigen is undetermined. TCRdb analysed the reads with MiXCR anew, one entry per CDR3 protein. Of approximately 400,000 distinct CDR3 sequences in the sample, 25% to 40% were seen once. The chain has TRBV29-1 and TRBJ2-1, with D maybe TRBD1 (6 bases). The sequence derives from a human donor in good health (CMV status not recorded). Some clones in this sample may be carry-over from other donors' samples. The sample consisted of PBMCs. CDR3 sequence (DNA): TGCAGCGTTGAAGATACAGGGATCAACAATGAGCAGTTCTTC. Translating it yields CSVEDTGINNEQFF.